Following are 8 T cell receptor beta chains from one sample sequenced in a study of Graves' ophthalmopathy and Graves' hyperthyroidism. Investigators amplified TCR beta CDR3 regions from RNA transcripts. RT-PCR with HTBI primers came first, then second-round multiplex PCR. TCRdb fed the multiplex PCR reads into MiXCR, producing one record per CDR3 protein. The repertoire holds some 750,000 distinct CDR3 sequences, with around 40% as singletons. What was sequenced was peripheral blood. The receptors come from an adult man with Graves' ophthalmopathy.

This clonotype appeared a single time. The J gene is TRBJ1-5, the V gene TRBV29-1; 8 nucleotides match TRBD1. The junction had 4 bases not matched to a gene; V was cut back by 8 bases and J by 7 bases. CDR3 length: 11 residues. Germline V lookup: CDR1 SQVTM, CDR2 ANQGSEA. CDR3 DNA: TGCAGCCTAGGACAGGGCCAGCCCCAGCATTTT. Translation gives CSLGQGQPQHF.

The CDR3 loop reads CASSTTGVSETQYF. In DNA, the CDR3 is TGTGCCAGTAGTACCACAGGGGTCTCGGAGACCCAGTACTTC. The chain has TRBV19 and TRBJ2-5; TRBD1 agrees at 7 bases. Germline CDR1 is LNHDA and CDR2 is SQIVND (reference sequence). J gave up 5 bases and V 4 bases, and 7 bases lay outside the gene matches. CDR3 length equals 14 residues.

Ten or more counts support this clonotype. The genes are TRBV24-1 and TRBJ1-3, with 8 positions matching TRBD1. Looked up from germline, CDR1 is KGHDR and CDR2 is SFDVKD. The V and J ends lost 2 bases and 8 bases, in that order; junction bases with no gene match: 7. The CDR3 runs to 15 residues. CDR3 nucleotides: TGTGCCACCAGTGATTCTGGGACAGGTCGAGACACCATATATTTT. Residues: CATSDSGTGRDTIYF.

This clonotype was seen repeatedly, ten times or more. CDR3 loop: CASSLGGWFGEQYF. Written as DNA, the CDR3 is TGTGCCAGCAGCTTAGGCGGGTGGTTCGGCGAGCAGTACTTC. The V gene is TRBV7-2, the J gene TRBJ2-7, with D tentatively TRBD2 (5 bases). This CDR3 comprises 14 residues. V was trimmed by 1 base and J by 6 bases, leaving 13 bases between them. Germline V gives CDR1 SGHTA, CDR2 FQGNSA.

The genes are TRBV2 and TRBJ2-7, with a weak D call TRBD2 (6 bases). From germline, CDR1 is SNHLY and CDR2 FYNNEI. CDR3 length: 18 amino acids. The V end lost 6 bases, the J end lost 3 bases, and 27 bases lay between the germline ends. The CDR3 here is CASSQLHFGASEDYEQYF. Written as DNA, the CDR3 is TGTGCCAGCAGCCAACTGCATTTTGGCGCTAGCGAAGACTACGAGCAGTACTTC.

This clonotype has ten or more counts. V gene TRBV24-1 combines with J gene TRBJ1-5; 7 bases match TRBD1. The CDR3 is 14 amino acids. Germline values: CDR1 KGHDR, CDR2 SFDVKD. The trim removed 3 bases at V and 7 bases at J, leaving 5 bases unmatched. The DNA of the CDR3 is TGTGCCACCAGTGATGACAGGGCTTTCCAGCCCCAGCATTTT. This gives the protein CATSDDRAFQPQHF.

The chain combines TRBV10-3 with TRBJ2-7; D not certain. The V gene lost 4 bases and the J gene lost 2 bases, with 12 bases spanning the gap. The V gene's germline CDR1 is ENHRY and CDR2 SYGVKD. CDR3 length equals 14 residues. This CDR3 is CAISATTETYEQYF. The CDR3 bases are TGTGCCATCAGTGCCACGACGGAGACCTACGAGCAGTACTTC.

Concerning this clonotype itself: The junction differs from germline at one of its ends, possibly a read error. The CDR3 DNA sequence: TGTGCCAGCAGTCCTAGGGCTAGCGAGTACCAAGAGACCCAGTACTTC. Its protein product is CASSPRASEYQETQYF. V usage is TRBV10-3 and J usage is TRBJ2-5; D is possibly TRBD2 (6 bases). Germline assignment: CDR1 ENHRY and CDR2 SYGVKD. The CDR3 length is 16 residues.